The sequence of this T cell receptor beta chain was determined in a study of blood T cell repertoires in COVID-19. Study background: Italy, Spain and the United States were the sources of the convalescent and acute COVID-19 samples. PBMCs, B-cell-depleted T cells, or T cells were the source of the cDNA or gDNA that made up the material.

This clone was detected a few times. Original processing notes: Reference gene primer amplification gave estimated nucleated cell counts. Some clones are missing from TCRdb's copy, which holds only in-frame ones; the method was immunoSEQ multiplex PCR. V and J calls and clone size are copied from that table; D and trimming were computed from the DNA. The sample contains some 60,000 clones, approximately 80% of which appear only once. The CDR3 runs to 12 residues. Germline CDR1 reads SGHAT; CDR2 reads FQNNGV. V lost 3 bases to trimming and J lost 4 bases, with 4 bases between them. The chain employs TRBV11-2 and TRBJ1-5; no definite D call. Sequencing input: peripheral blood. This sequence was found in a woman of 80 years or more with acute or convalescent COVID-19. The CDR3 DNA sequence: TGTGCCAGCAGCTTCCCAAATCAGCCCCAGCATTTT. Protein product: CASSFPNQPQHF.